The clone carrying this TCR beta chain appeared many times. Antigen: not known. The library labeled individual cDNA molecules by adding unique molecular identifiers to them. TCRdb independently ran MiXCR on the RACE reads; one entry per CDR3 protein. The sample contains about 95,000 distinct CDR3 sequences, about 10% of which appear only once. The data are from a study of human T cells and chemical hapten exposure. Time point defined: patch test 2, 6 weeks after DPC sensitization. Regarding treatment: therapeutic diphenylcyclopropenone sensitization with weekly scalp DPC. Someone pulled total RNA out of unfractionated whole blood. CDR1 is MNHEY, CDR2 SMNVEV, per germline (reference sequence). V was shortened by 1 base and J by 3 bases, with 9 bases between the two germline ends. The CDR3 length is 14 residues. Findings and caveats of the study: Against controls, expanded TCRs gave rise to significantly more large CDR3 similarity clusters. TCRs at high frequency, those above 1 in 1000, did not change with DPC sensitization.

Source: whole blood, taken in connection with sensitization to the hapten diphenylcyclopropenone (DPC). This sequence joins TRBV27 and TRBJ1-1, with D uncertain. The receptor was derived from a woman in her thirties or forties with alopecia areata. Some clones in this sample may be carry-over from other donors' samples. The CDR3 sequence is CASSLYGSDTEAFF. The CDR3 DNA is TGTGCCAGCAGTTTATATGGATCGGACACTGAAGCTTTCTTT.